A single sample is the source of the 17 T cell receptor beta chains below, sequenced in a study of regulatory and conventional T cells in RAG deficiency. The protocol was immunoSEQ multiplex PCR, while the TCRdb copy is restricted to in-frame clones and leaves out a portion. The data show 8,000 to 10,000 clones, with around 94% seen just once and approximately 1.5% held by the top ten. Blood CD4+ CD25-low CD127-high conventional T cells supplied the genomic DNA template. The sample comprised CD4+ effector T cells sorted from blood. Source of these receptors: a human donor with RAG deficiency presenting as severe combined immunodeficiency.

The genes are TRBV11-2 and TRBJ2-1, with D possibly being TRBD1 (5 bases). Germline lookup yields CDR1 SGHAT and CDR2 FQNNGV. Between the trimmed V and J ends, which lost 5 bases and 1 base, there was a span of 9 bases. This CDR3 comprises 14 residues. The CDR3 protein is CASSRRVSYNEQFF. The CDR3 DNA reads TGTGCCAGCAGCCGCAGGGTTTCCTACAATGAGCAGTTCTTC.

The chain uses TRBV15 and TRBJ2-2, with D uncertain. Trimming stripped 1 base from V and 4 bases from J, with 4 bases between. Germline CDR1 reads LNHNV; CDR2 reads YYDKDF (reference sequence). This CDR3 has 13 amino acids. This CDR3 reads CATSRGATGELFF. The CDR3, as DNA: TGTGCCACCAGCAGAGGGGCCACCGGGGAGCTGTTTTTT.

This clone was recorded once. The chain joins TRBV10-3 to TRBJ2-6; tentative D call: TRBD2 (5 bases). The CDR3 is 15 amino acids. The V end was cut by 4 bases, the J end by 1 base, with 8 bases between. Germline values: CDR1 ENHRY, CDR2 SYGVKD. The CDR3, as DNA: TGTGCCATCAGTGGAGGGCTGTCTGGGGCCAACGTCCTGACTTTC. Amino acid sequence: CAISGGLSGANVLTF.

J is TRBJ2-3 and V is TRBV18, with 7 bases lining up with TRBD1. The ends lost 2 bases at V and 6 bases at J; junction bases unmatched: 11. The CDR3 totals 16 residues. The germline V gene has CDR1 KGHSH and CDR2 LQKENI. The CDR3 is CASSPKTGELGDTQYF. The CDR3 bases are TGTGCCAGCTCACCAAAAACAGGGGAATTAGGCGATACGCAGTATTTT.

The chain links TRBV4-2 to TRBJ1-5; TRBD1 matches 7 bases. This CDR3 comprises 14 residues. Germline-derived CDR1 and CDR2 are LGHNA and YNFKEQ. V was pared by 1 base and J by 5 bases, with 2 bases of the junction left unmatched. CDR3 DNA: TGTGCCAGCAGCCAAGGCAGGGGGTATCAGCCCCAGCATTTT. Its protein is CASSQGRGYQPQHF.

The chain recombines TRBV2 with TRBJ2-5; 8 nucleotides agree with TRBD1. This CDR3 contains 14 residues. CDR1 and CDR2 (germline): SNHLY, FYNNEI. Germline trimming cut 6 bases from V and 3 bases from J; bases unmatched to any gene: 6. The CDR3 spells CASSLQGGEETQYF. Here the CDR3 DNA reads TGTGCCAGCAGCCTACAGGGGGGTGAAGAGACCCAGTACTTC.

This clone was counted once. The V call is TRBV19, the J call TRBJ2-1, with D possibly being TRBD1 (5 bases). This CDR3 is 14 amino acids long. V lost 3 bases to trimming and J lost 0 bases, with 6 bases between them. Germline values: CDR1 LNHDA, CDR2 SQIVND (reference sequence). In nucleotides, the CDR3 is TGTGCCAGTAGTATCCAGGGCTCCTACAATGAGCAGTTCTTC. Its translation: CASSIQGSYNEQFF.

The chain uses TRBV5-1 and TRBJ1-2; a possible D gene is TRBD1 (6 bases). The germline gives CDR1 SGHRS, CDR2 YFSETQ. V lost 0 bases and J 6 bases, leaving 6 bases between the germline ends. CDR3 size: 12 residues. The CDR3 protein is CASSLAGDGYTF. CDR3 in DNA: TGCGCCAGCAGCTTGGCAGGGGATGGCTACACCTTC.

This chain connects TRBV11-2 to TRBJ1-2; D not certain. Trimming left V 5 bases short and J 5 bases short, with 9 bases between. Germline-derived CDR1 and CDR2 are SGHAT and FQNNGV. This CDR3 has 12 amino acids. The DNA for the CDR3 is TGTGCCAGCAGCCCTGACGGATATGGCTACACCTTC. Translation gives CASSPDGYGYTF.

The J gene is TRBJ2-4, the V gene TRBV27, with D unclear. Germline V gives CDR1 MNHEY, CDR2 SMNVEV (reference sequence). Trimming removed 5 bases at V and 0 bases at J, with 5 bases between. The length of the CDR3 is 13 residues. CDR3 in DNA: TGTGCCAGCAGTCCCGTAGCCAAAAACATTCAGTACTTC. Protein sequence: CASSPVAKNIQYF.

The chain combines TRBV6-1 with TRBJ1-2; D is uncertain. This CDR3 spans 12 amino acids. Germline CDR1 and CDR2: MNHNS and SASEGT. V lost 2 bases and J 1 base, leaving 2 bases between the germline ends. The CDR3 DNA is TGTGCCAGCAGTGAAAATAACTATGGCTACACCTTC. Protein product: CASSENNYGYTF.

The chain recombines TRBV10-3 with TRBJ2-6; D is possibly TRBD1 (6 bases). The CDR3 consists of 17 residues. Trimming shortened V by 6 bases and J by 3 bases, and 18 bases separated the two germline ends. The germline V gene has CDR1 ENHRY and CDR2 SYGVKD. The CDR3, as DNA: TGTGCCATCAGGGAACCCCCAGGGGCTTATGGGGCCAACGTCCTGACTTTC. Amino acid sequence: CAIREPPGAYGANVLTF.

Here the CDR3 DNA reads TGTGCCAGCAGCCCCGGGACAGGGGTCCAAGAGACCCAGTACTTC. Its protein product is CASSPGTGVQETQYF. The chain combines TRBV11-1 with TRBJ2-5, with 10 bases fitting TRBD1. The CDR3 spans 15 residues. Germline trimming cut 5 bases from V and 1 base from J; bases unmatched to any gene: 4. Germline lookup yields CDR1 SGHAT and CDR2 FQDESV (reference sequence).

The chain carries TRBV7-3 and TRBJ2-2, with unresolved D. Trimming pared 1 base from V and 7 bases from J, leaving 7 bases between. CDR3 length: 13 residues. Per germline, CDR1 SGHTA and CDR2 FQGTGA. The DNA for the CDR3 is TGTGCCAGCAGCTTAAGCCCGAACGGGGAGCTGTTTTTT. Its protein product is CASSLSPNGELFF.

The rearrangement uses TRBV5-1 and TRBJ2-5; 11 positions match TRBD2. The CDR3 runs 15 residues. The junction had 10 bases not matched to a gene; V was cut back by 7 bases and J by 5 bases. The germline CDR1 and CDR2 sequences are SGHRS and YFSETQ. As DNA, the CDR3 is TGCGCCAGCCGCGTAGCGGGAGGGCCGGGGGAGACCCAGTACTTC. This sequence encodes CASRVAGGPGETQYF.

V gene TRBV9 combines with J gene TRBJ2-7; D remains ambiguous. The CDR3 spans 13 residues. Germline CDR1 SGDLS, CDR2 YYNGEE. The V end lost 3 bases, the J end lost 1 base, and 8 bases lay between the germline ends. The DNA of the CDR3 is TGTGCCAGCAGCGCGGCAGTGTCCTACGAGCAGTACTTC. Encoded protein: CASSAAVSYEQYF.

The chain combines TRBV7-2 with TRBJ2-6, with a weak D call TRBD1 (6 bases). Trimming removed 6 bases at V and 0 bases at J, with 9 bases between. Germline V gives CDR1 SGHTA, CDR2 FQGNSA. The CDR3 contains 15 residues. This chain's CDR3 is CASSPTGSGANVLTF. CDR3 bases: TGTGCCAGCAGTCCGACAGGCTCTGGGGCCAACGTCCTGACTTTC.